This T cell receptor (beta chain) was recorded in a study of T cells of healthy individuals. MiXCR was run by TCRdb on the 5' RACE reads, yielding one entry per CDR3 protein. The sample consists of tens of thousands of distinct CDR3 sequences, roughly 16% of them appearing once. This clonotype was seen ten or more times. This TCR derives from a human donor in good health.

The CDR3 spells CASSIGPASGYNEQFF. The CDR3 DNA reads TGTGCCAGTAGTATAGGACCTGCGTCGGGGTACAATGAGCAGTTCTTC. The V gene is TRBV19, the J gene TRBJ2-1; D might be TRBD2 (5 bases). The germline V gene has CDR1 LNHDA and CDR2 SQIVND (reference sequence). V shed 1 base and J shed 4 bases, with 14 bases lying between them. The CDR3 has 16 amino acids.